Below, 31 T cell receptor beta chains from the same sample are listed, as sequenced in a study of beta chain features in type 1 diabetes. The sequenced template was cDNA made from the entire isolated RNA. Libraries were prepared by immunoSEQ multiplex PCR; TCRdb keeps only in-frame clonotypes and omits some of them. The table lists roughly 350,000 clones, approximately 11% of them singletons. The sample consisted of naive CD4+ T cells from blood. The receptors here all came from a woman aged 30 to 39 in good health.

V usage is TRBV11-3 and J usage is TRBJ2-1; 9 bases agree with TRBD1. The CDR3 loop spans 15 amino acids. Trimming took 5 bases from V and 10 from J; bases not matched to a gene: 12. Germline CDR1 SGHNT, CDR2 YENEEA. CDR3 coding DNA: TGTGCCAGCAGCCCCTGGACAGGGGCGCAGGGAGAGCAGTTCTTC. Translation: CASSPWTGAQGEQFF.

Many counts were recorded for this clone. This chain uses TRBV29-1 with TRBJ2-7, with D possibly being TRBD1 (6 bases). Germline loops: CDR1 SQVTM, CDR2 ANQGSEA. V shed 4 bases and J shed 5 bases, with 12 bases lying between them. This CDR3 contains 12 residues. The CDR3 sequence: CSVVGGGNEQYF. For the CDR3, the DNA is TGCAGCGTTGTCGGTGGGGGCAACGAGCAGTACTTC.

This clone showed up just a few times. The chain couples TRBV7-2 to TRBJ1-1, with 9 bases matching TRBD1. Per the germline V gene, CDR1 is SGHTA and CDR2 is FQGNSA. Germline trimming cut 0 bases from V and 4 bases from J; bases unmatched to any gene: 6. This CDR3 has 16 residues. CDR3 DNA sequence: TGTGCCAGCAGCTTAGCCGGGACAGGGTTGGGCACTGAAGCTTTCTTT. Its translation is CASSLAGTGLGTEAFF.

The chain is built from TRBV11-3 and TRBJ2-1; TRBD2 aligns across 11 bases. The CDR3 contains 14 residues. Germline CDR1 SGHNT, CDR2 YENEEA. After removal of 5 bases from V and 5 bases from J, the junction contained 2 bases not matched to a gene. CDR3 nucleotide sequence: TGTGCCAGCAGCAGACTAGCGGGGAACAATGAGCAGTTCTTC. Translation gives CASSRLAGNNEQFF.

This rearrangement joins TRBV9 to TRBJ2-1; 9 nucleotides match TRBD2. This CDR3 is 15 amino acids long. V lost 5 bases, J lost 4 bases, and 7 bases stayed unmatched. Germline V CDR1 and CDR2: SGDLS, YYNGEE. The CDR3 is CASSSGGRDYNEQFF. The DNA for the CDR3 is TGTGCCAGCAGTAGCGGCGGGAGGGATTACAATGAGCAGTTCTTC.

Only a few counts were recorded for this clone. V usage is TRBV5-1 and J usage is TRBJ2-7; unclear D gene. The CDR3 consists of 17 residues. Germline V gene data show CDR1 as SGHRS and CDR2 as YFSETQ. Trimming removed 0 bases from V and 0 bases from J, with 16 bases in between. CDR3 loop: CASSLASGVASSYEQYF. In DNA form, the CDR3 reads TGCGCCAGCAGCTTGGCTTCGGGTGTTGCCAGCTCCTACGAGCAGTACTTC. The entire variable domain, with the rest obtained from reference TRBV5-1 and TRBJ2-7, is as follows: KAGVTQTPRYLIKTRGQQVTLSCSPISGHRSVSWYQQTPGQGLQFLFEYFSETQRNKGNFPGRFSGRQFSNSRSEMNVSTLELGDSALYLCASSLASGVASSYEQYFGPGTRLTVT.

The gene calls are TRBV30 and TRBJ2-7, with 7 bases aligning to TRBD1. Looked up from germline, CDR1 is GTSNPN and CDR2 is SVGIG (reference sequence). The CDR3 extends over 14 amino acids. V trimming: 3 bases; J trimming: 0 bases; junction bases outside the gene matches: 5. The CDR3 loop is CAWRDRVPSYEQYF. The CDR3 DNA reads as TGTGCCTGGAGAGACAGGGTTCCCTCCTACGAGCAGTACTTC.

This clone turned up a few times. The chain employs TRBV6-5 and TRBJ1-2; D is uncertain. CDR1 MNHEY and CDR2 SVGAGI come from the germline V gene. CDR3 length equals 14 residues. V dropped 2 bases and J dropped 0 bases, with 7 bases sitting between them. The CDR3 is CASSYQASNYGYTF. CDR3 nucleotides: TGTGCCAGCAGTTACCAGGCCTCTAACTATGGCTACACCTTC.

This clone was counted only a few times. The chain joins TRBV7-2 to TRBJ2-7, with D possibly being TRBD1 (6 bases). The germline CDR1 and CDR2 sequences are SGHTA and FQGNSA. The CDR3 loop spans 16 amino acids. The V gene lost 2 bases and the J gene lost 3 bases, with 17 bases spanning the gap. Here the CDR3 DNA reads TGTGCCAGCAGCTTAACTCTACTACAGGGTATCTACGAGCAGTACTTC. This gives the protein CASSLTLLQGIYEQYF.

This chain links TRBV5-1 with TRBJ1-5, with D maybe TRBD1 (5 bases). This CDR3 has 16 residues. In germline, CDR1 is SGHRS, CDR2 YFSETQ. The germline V and J ends were trimmed by 3 bases and 7 bases, with 20 bases remaining between them. The DNA of the CDR3 is TGCGCCAGCAGCTGGGGGGAAAGGGGCCAAGGACAGCCCCAGCATTTT. Translating it yields CASSWGERGQGQPQHF.

The chain links TRBV25-1 to TRBJ2-7; D gene unclear. V was shortened by 8 bases and J by 6 bases, with 23 bases between the two germline ends. This CDR3 comprises 15 residues. Germline V gene data show CDR1 as MGHDK and CDR2 as SYGVNS. For the CDR3, the DNA is TGTGCCAGCGCCCTTACGGCTTCGGGTCCGGGCGAGCAGTACTTC. Translation: CASALTASGPGEQYF.

This clone was seen more than once but under ten times. The V call is TRBV6-5, the J call TRBJ2-3, with TRBD2 as a possible D gene (5 bases). The CDR3 covers 14 residues. With 2 bases removed from V and 0 bases from J, the gap between germline ends came to 6 bases. CDR1 and CDR2 from the germline V gene are MNHEY and SVGAGI. CDR3 DNA sequence: TGTGCCAGCAGTTACGGGAGTAGCACAGATACGCAGTATTTT. Translation gives CASSYGSSTDTQYF.

This clone was counted only a few times. The V gene is TRBV6-5, the J gene TRBJ2-5; TRBD2 aligns across 7 bases. This CDR3 contains 14 residues. Looked up from germline, CDR1 is MNHEY and CDR2 is SVGAGI. The V segment lost 6 bases and the J segment 5 bases; nucleotides outside the gene matches: 9. Written as DNA, the CDR3 is TGTGCCAGCAGCGAACTTAGCGGGTGGGAGACCCAGTACTTC. This sequence encodes CASSELSGWETQYF.

This sequence joins TRBV27 and TRBJ1-1; TRBD1 is a possible D gene (6 bases). CDR1 is MNHEY and CDR2 is SMNVEV in the germline V gene (reference sequence). V dropped 3 bases and J dropped 4 bases, with 15 bases sitting between them. This CDR3 region has 15 residues. The CDR3 spells CASSFRTARTTEAFF. CDR3 coding DNA: TGTGCCAGCAGTTTCCGGACAGCCCGAACCACTGAAGCTTTCTTT.

This clone has more than one count but fewer than ten. This chain joins TRBV5-4 and TRBJ2-2, with 10 bases fitting TRBD1. The CDR3 totals 15 residues. CDR1 and CDR2 (germline): SGHNT, YYREEE (reference sequence). The V and J ends lost 1 base and 7 bases, in that order; junction bases with no gene match: 4. The CDR3 bases are TGTGCCAGCAGCTTGCAGACAGGGGGCCACGGGGAGCTGTTTTTT. This encodes CASSLQTGGHGELFF.

This clone was seen a few times. CDR3 sequence (DNA): TGCGCCAGCAGCCAAGATACAGGGGGCAATGAAAAACTGTTTTTT. This sequence encodes CASSQDTGGNEKLFF. The genes are TRBV4-3 and TRBJ1-4; the match to TRBD1 covers 9 bases. This CDR3 has 15 amino acids. Trimming cost V 0 bases and J 5 bases; bases outside gene matches: 1. The germline V gene encodes CDR1 LGHNA and CDR2 YSLEER.

This clone has just a few counts. This chain joins TRBV5-1 and TRBJ2-2; 15 bases fit TRBD2. The germline V gene has CDR1 SGHRS and CDR2 YFSETQ. The CDR3 has 18 amino acids. V dropped 4 bases and J dropped 1; count of bases not matched to a gene: 5. The DNA for the CDR3 is TGCGCCAGCAGCCCGGGACTAGCGGGAGGCCTGAACACCGGGGAGCTGTTTTTT. It is translated as CASSPGLAGGLNTGELFF. Combining the CDR3 with reference TRBV5-1 and TRBJ2-2 gives the whole variable domain KAGVTQTPRYLIKTRGQQVTLSCSPISGHRSVSWYQQTPGQGLQFLFEYFSETQRNKGNFPGRFSGRQFSNSRSEMNVSTLELGDSALYLCASSPGLAGGLNTGELFFGEGSRLTVL.

This chain joins TRBV7-2 and TRBJ2-7; 7 bases map to TRBD2. The CDR3 covers 16 residues. V gave up 1 base and J gave up 3 bases; unmatched junction bases: 9. CDR1 and CDR2 from the germline V gene are SGHTA and FQGNSA. CDR3 coding DNA: TGTGCCAGCAGCTTAGAGCCGGCTAGCGGAGTCTACGAGCAGTACTTC. Protein sequence: CASSLEPASGVYEQYF.

The chain links TRBV25-1 to TRBJ2-1, with D tentatively TRBD1 (6 bases). The V gene's germline CDR1 is MGHDK and CDR2 SYGVNS. V lost 7 bases and J 10 bases, leaving 14 bases between the germline ends. The CDR3 totals 12 residues. In DNA, the CDR3 is TGTGCCAGCACCAGATCACAGGGAGAGCAGTTCTTC. Protein: CASTRSQGEQFF.

This clone has only a few counts. V and J are TRBV7-2 and TRBJ1-2; 8 bases align to TRBD1. This CDR3 is 13 amino acids long. V lost 3 bases to trimming and J lost 6 bases; unmatched junction nucleotides: 3. CDR1 is SGHTA and CDR2 is FQGNSA in the germline V gene. The CDR3 sequence is CASSLTGVDGYTF. The CDR3 nucleotides read TGTGCCAGCAGCTTGACAGGGGTGGATGGCTACACCTTC.

This clone turned up a few times. The chain employs TRBV30 and TRBJ1-2; 11 bases fit TRBD1. This CDR3 spans 12 amino acids. In germline, CDR1 is GTSNPN, CDR2 SVGIG (reference sequence). The ends lost 7 bases at V and 5 bases at J; junction bases unmatched: 3. The CDR3, as DNA: TGTGCCTCAGGACAGGGGGCTTATGGCTACACCTTC. Its translation is CASGQGAYGYTF.

This clone has a handful of counts. The chain is built from TRBV5-4 and TRBJ1-2; 8 bases fit TRBD1. The V gene end was trimmed by 0 bases and the J gene end by 0 bases; junction bases not matched to a gene: 1. CDR1 is SGHNT and CDR2 is YYREEE in the germline V gene (reference sequence). CDR3 length: 15 amino acids. The CDR3 spells CASSLETGANYGYTF. As DNA, the CDR3 is TGTGCCAGCAGCTTGGAGACAGGGGCTAACTATGGCTACACCTTC.

The V and J genes are TRBV9 and TRBJ2-6; TRBD1 matches at 9 bases. Germline trimming cut 4 bases from V and 0 bases from J; bases unmatched to any gene: 5. CDR1 SGDLS and CDR2 YYNGEE come from the germline V gene. CDR3 length: 17 residues. As DNA, the CDR3 is TGTGCCAGCAGCTTACAGGGGGCTAGCTCTGGGGCCAACGTCCTGACTTTC. Protein sequence: CASSLQGASSGANVLTF. Variable domain in full (rest from reference TRBV9 and TRBJ2-6): DSGVTQTPKHLITATGQRVTLRCSPRSGDLSVYWYQQSLDQGLQFLIQYYNGEERAKGNILERFSAQQFPDLHSELNLSSLELGDSALYFCASSLQGASSGANVLTFGAGSRLTVL.

This clone turned up a few times. The genes are TRBV6-6 and TRBJ2-7; 10 nucleotides align to TRBD1. The ends lost 5 bases at V and 1 base at J; junction bases unmatched: 5. CDR1 and CDR2 (germline): MNHNY, SVGAGI (reference sequence). This CDR3 comprises 15 residues. The CDR3 spells CASSLPGQGSYEQYF. The DNA of the CDR3 is TGTGCCAGCAGTCTACCGGGACAGGGGTCCTACGAGCAGTACTTC.

This chain uses TRBV11-2 with TRBJ1-1, with D possibly TRBD1 on 5 matching bases. This CDR3 spans 14 amino acids. V was clipped by 5 bases and J by 0 bases, with 10 bases between them. Germline CDR1 SGHAT, CDR2 FQNNGV. The CDR3 protein is CASSPDSLNTEAFF. DNA for the CDR3: TGTGCCAGCAGCCCAGACAGCCTGAACACTGAAGCTTTCTTT.

This chain links TRBV2 with TRBJ2-1; TRBD1 matches at 7 bases. After removal of 6 bases from V and 4 bases from J, the junction contained 3 bases not matched to a gene. Germline-derived CDR1 and CDR2 are SNHLY and FYNNEI. The CDR3 is 13 amino acids. CDR3 DNA: TGTGCCAGCAGGGGGGACAGTTACAATGAGCAGTTCTTC. Its translation is CASRGDSYNEQFF.

In its sample, this clone was seen a few times. The V gene is TRBV7-3, the J gene TRBJ2-3, with TRBD2 identical over 7 bases. V shed 1 base, J shed 6 bases, and the junction held 4 bases outside the gene matches. The CDR3 has 14 amino acids. The germline CDR1 and CDR2 sequences are SGHTA and FQGTGA. Written as DNA, the CDR3 is TGTGCCAGCAGCTTAAGCGGGAGTGGTGATACGCAGTATTTT. This codes for CASSLSGSGDTQYF.

The chain carries TRBV11-1 and TRBJ2-1; possible D gene TRBD2, 5 bases. The germline V gene encodes CDR1 SGHAT and CDR2 FQDESV (reference sequence). The CDR3 loop spans 14 amino acids. Trimming left V 7 bases short and J 0 bases short, with 10 bases between. In DNA form, the CDR3 reads TGTGCCAGCATAGGACTGAACTCCTACAATGAGCAGTTCTTC. Protein product: CASIGLNSYNEQFF.

This clone has only a few counts. The gene calls are TRBV7-9 and TRBJ2-1, with 14 bases aligning to TRBD2. CDR1 SEHNR and CDR2 FQNEAQ come from the germline V gene (reference sequence). V dropped 2 bases and J dropped 7; count of bases not matched to a gene: 7. The CDR3 is 17 residues long. CDR3 sequence reads: CASSLRGLAGVNNEQFF. CDR3 DNA: TGTGCCAGCAGCTTACGGGGACTAGCGGGAGTGAATAATGAGCAGTTCTTC.

V usage is TRBV4-3 and J usage is TRBJ2-2; 9 bases align to TRBD1. J was trimmed by 4 bases and V by 4 bases; bases with no gene match: 7. This CDR3 spans 16 amino acids. Germline V gene data show CDR1 as LGHNA and CDR2 as YSLEER. The chain's CDR3 is CASSRLQGAGTGELFF. Here the CDR3 DNA reads TGCGCCAGCAGCCGTTTACAGGGGGCTGGCACCGGGGAGCTGTTTTTT.

This clone was seen a handful of times. This chain connects TRBV28 to TRBJ2-1; 7 nucleotides line up with TRBD2. Germline CDR1 MDHEN, CDR2 SYDVKM. V gave up 3 bases and J gave up 3 bases; unmatched junction bases: 11. This CDR3 contains 17 residues. For the CDR3, the DNA is TGTGCCAGCAGTTTGTCTGTGATAGCGGGCAACTACAATGAGCAGTTCTTC. This translates into CASSLSVIAGNYNEQFF.